These T cell receptor beta chains were read from a single sample in a study of blood T cell repertoires in COVID-19. TCRdb keeps only in-frame clones here, not all; method: immunoSEQ multiplex PCR. The table records around 45,000 clones, 83% of them present only once. Sequencing was performed on peripheral blood. These receptors were obtained from a man older than 75 in a cohort sampled during active COVID-19. Both conserved end residues are part of each CDR3. Fields, in order: CDR3 length, V gene, clone size, J gene, D gene, CDR3 protein, CDR3 DNA. The D gene is left open where the match is weak. The size field is filled for only some rows; it gives once, few, many or a size class.

14	TRBV24-1	NA	TRBJ2-7	NA	CATSDPDTGNEQYF	TGTGCCACCAGTGACCCGGATACCGGGAACGAGCAGTACTTC
13	TRBV7-2	NA	TRBJ1-5	NA	CASSLVSNQPQHF	TGTGCCAGCAGCTTAGTCTCTAATCAGCCCCAGCATTTT
16	TRBV7-2	once	TRBJ1-2	NA	CASSPQSGGFNYGYTF	TGTGCCAGCAGCCCACAATCGGGGGGATTCAACTATGGCTACACCTTC
18	TRBV6-2/TRBV6-3	NA	TRBJ2-1	TRBD2	CASSYSGGRRSSYNEQFF	TGTGCCAGCAGTTACTCGGGCGGGAGGAGGAGCTCCTACAATGAGCAGTTCTTC
15	TRBV13	NA	TRBJ2-4	NA	CASSLGSLAKNIQYF	TGTGCCAGCAGCTTAGGTTCTCTAGCCAAAAACATTCAGTACTTC
17	TRBV4-1	NA	TRBJ1-2	TRBD1	CASSKGPQTGGRDGYTF	TGCGCCAGCAGCAAAGGTCCCCAAACAGGGGGCCGGGATGGCTACACCTTC
15	TRBV5-5	NA	TRBJ2-1	TRBD2	CASGPGLAGAYEQFF	TGTGCCAGCGGCCCAGGACTAGCGGGAGCGTATGAGCAGTTCTTC
16	TRBV5-6	NA	TRBJ2-6	NA	CASSLMWASGANVLTF	TGTGCCAGCAGCTTGATGTGGGCCTCTGGGGCCAACGTCCTGACTTTC
13	TRBV13	NA	TRBJ1-1	NA	CASSLDRYTEAFF	TGTGCCAGCAGCTTAGACAGATACACTGAAGCTTTCTTT
13	TRBV5-8	NA	TRBJ2-7	TRBD1	CASTRQGYYEQYF	TGTGCCAGCACCCGACAGGGATACTACGAGCAGTACTTC
14	TRBV19	NA	TRBJ1-4	NA	CASRRGADNEKLFF	TGTGCCAGTAGGAGAGGAGCCGATAATGAAAAACTGTTTTTT
16	TRBV5-1	NA	TRBJ1-5	TRBD1	CASSLGTGGGNQPQHF	TGCGCCAGCAGCTTAGGGACAGGTGGGGGCAATCAGCCCCAGCATTTT
13	TRBV6-4	NA	TRBJ2-3	TRBD1	CASREIAGGTQYF	TGTGCCAGCAGAGAAATCGCAGGGGGAACGCAGTATTTT
15	TRBV7-9	NA	TRBJ2-2	NA	CASSLTGRVTGELFF	TGTGCCAGCAGCTTGACGGGCAGGGTCACCGGGGAGCTGTTTTTT
14	TRBV6-5	NA	TRBJ2-3	TRBD1	CASSWDRNSGTQYF	TGTGCCAGCAGCTGGGACAGGAATTCGGGTACGCAGTATTTT
12	TRBV5-1	NA	TRBJ2-3	NA	CASSFSADTQYF	TGCGCCAGCAGCTTTTCCGCAGATACGCAGTATTTT
14	TRBV11-2	NA	TRBJ2-5	NA	CASSLRKQGVTQYF	TGTGCCAGCAGCTTGAGGAAACAGGGAGTGACCCAGTACTTC
16	TRBV19	NA	TRBJ2-6	NA	CASSIRRDSGANVLTF	TGTGCCAGTAGTATAAGGCGGGACTCTGGGGCCAACGTCCTGACTTTC
14	TRBV11-2	once	TRBJ1-1	NA	CASSFGTLNTEAFF	TGTGCCAGCAGCTTCGGGACACTGAACACTGAAGCTTTCTTT
15	TRBV7-3	NA	TRBJ2-3	NA	CASSSAQGNSDTQYF	TGTGCCAGCAGCTCGGCCCAGGGGAACTCAGATACGCAGTATTTT
13	TRBV29-1	NA	TRBJ2-7	NA	CSVVVSGSYEQYF	TGCAGCGTTGTAGTTTCGGGTTCCTACGAGCAGTACTTC
14	TRBV4-1	few	TRBJ2-4	NA	CASSQGLERNIQYF	TGCGCCAGCAGCCAGGGGCTCGAGAGGAACATTCAGTACTTC
12	TRBV7-6	few	TRBJ2-3	NA	CASSLRVDTQYF	TGTGCCAGCAGCTTACGGGTAGATACGCAGTATTTT
14	TRBV30	NA	TRBJ1-6	TRBD1	CAWRNRGSGSPLHF	TGTGCCTGGAGGAACAGGGGCTCAGGGTCACCCCTCCACTTT
15	TRBV30	NA	TRBJ2-3	TRBD2	CAWSLLAGGLDTQYF	TGTGCCTGGAGCCTACTAGCGGGGGGCCTAGATACGCAGTATTTT
11	TRBV11-2	NA	TRBJ1-3	NA	CASSSTESVYF	TGTGCCAGCAGTTCAACGGAGAGCGTATATTTT
15	TRBV9	medium-sized	TRBJ2-5	TRBD2	CASSSGLAGQETQYF	TGTGCCAGCAGCTCGGGACTAGCGGGCCAAGAGACCCAGTACTTC
13	TRBV6-5	once	TRBJ1-1	NA	CAGTPEINTEAFF	TGTGCCGGCACCCCCGAGATCAACACTGAAGCTTTCTTT
14	TRBV5-4	NA	TRBJ2-5	NA	CASSLDRGQETQYF	TGTGCCAGCAGTCTCGACCGGGGACAAGAGACCCAGTACTTC
16	TRBV3-1/TRBV3-2	NA	TRBJ2-2	TRBD2	CASSQRLAGATGELFF	TGTGCCAGCAGCCAACGACTAGCGGGGGCCACCGGGGAGCTGTTTTTT
12	TRBV19	once	TRBJ2-3	NA	CASSRERDTQYF	TGTGCCAGTAGTAGAGAGCGAGATACGCAGTATTTT
17	TRBV5-8	NA	TRBJ2-6	TRBD2	CASSTRTSGTGANVLTF	TGTGCCAGCAGCACCAGGACTAGCGGGACGGGGGCCAACGTCCTGACTTTC
16	TRBV7-9	NA	TRBJ1-2	NA	CASSLAYFPLVGGYTF	TGTGCCAGCAGCTTAGCGTACTTCCCTCTAGTCGGTGGCTACACCTTC
16	TRBV18	NA	TRBJ1-2	NA	CASSPRSGGDHYGYTF	TGTGCCAGCTCACCGAGGTCGGGTGGCGACCACTATGGCTACACCTTC
12	TRBV10-2	NA	TRBJ2-7	NA	CASGRLAYEQYF	TGCGCCAGCGGGCGACTAGCCTACGAGCAGTACTTC
14	TRBV5-1	NA	TRBJ2-5	NA	CASSFTQRVETQYF	TGCGCCAGCAGCTTCACACAGCGGGTAGAGACCCAGTACTTC
14	TRBV30	NA	TRBJ1-6	NA	CAWKRHPRDSPLHF	TGTGCCTGGAAGCGACATCCCAGGGATTCACCCCTCCACTTT
16	TRBV5-1	NA	TRBJ2-3	TRBD2	CASSLIAGGLTDTQYF	TGCGCCAGCAGCTTAATAGCGGGGGGCCTCACAGATACGCAGTATTTT
15	TRBV28	NA	TRBJ1-6	TRBD1	CASSLTRQGDSPLHF	TGTGCCAGCAGTTTGACGAGACAGGGCGATTCACCCCTCCACTTT
11	TRBV7-9	NA	TRBJ1-1	NA	CASFQGTEAFF	TGTGCCAGCTTTCAGGGAACTGAAGCTTTCTTT
15	TRBV9	NA	TRBJ2-7	TRBD2	CASSVASGKTYEQYF	TGTGCCAGCAGCGTTGCTAGCGGCAAAACCTACGAGCAGTACTTC
14	TRBV7-9	NA	TRBJ2-5	NA	CASSLVTSGETQYF	TGTGCCAGCAGCTTAGTCACTAGTGGGGAGACCCAGTACTTC
15	TRBV7-2	NA	TRBJ1-2	NA	CASSSSSGTFYGYTF	TGTGCCAGCAGCTCAAGCAGCGGGACGTTCTATGGCTACACCTTC
13	TRBV28	NA	TRBJ1-2	NA	CASVSTGHYGYTF	TGTGCCAGCGTGTCCACAGGGCACTATGGCTACACCTTC
13	TRBV15	NA	TRBJ1-5	TRBD1	CATSRTGDQPQHF	TGTGCCACCAGCAGGACAGGGGATCAGCCCCAGCATTTT
14	TRBV6-5	NA	TRBJ2-7	TRBD1	CASTGQGRAYEQYF	TGTGCCAGCACTGGACAGGGGAGGGCCTACGAGCAGTACTTC
14	TRBV5-1	few	TRBJ1-2	NA	CASSLQAFNYGYTF	TGCGCCAGCAGCTTGCAGGCTTTTAACTATGGCTACACCTTC
14	TRBV18	NA	TRBJ1-1	NA	CASSPRQMNTEAFF	TGTGCCAGCTCACCACGTCAGATGAACACTGAAGCTTTCTTT
15	TRBV5-1	NA	TRBJ1-3	NA	CASSPTGSSGNTIYF	TGCGCCAGCAGCCCAACAGGGAGCTCTGGAAACACCATATATTTT
14	TRBV29-1	NA	TRBJ1-1	NA	CSVCSSLMNTEAFF	TGCAGCGTTTGCAGTAGCTTAATGAACACTGAAGCTTTCTTT
16	TRBV29-1	NA	TRBJ2-1	NA	CSVDGRTAQEYNEQFF	TGCAGCGTTGATGGACGGACAGCCCAGGAGTACAATGAGCAGTTCTTC
17	TRBV11-2	NA	TRBJ2-2	NA	CASSLSIADANTGELFF	TGTGCCAGCAGCTTGTCAATAGCGGACGCGAACACCGGGGAGCTGTTTTTT
14	TRBV18	NA	TRBJ2-7	NA	CASSPGLASYEQYF	TGTGCCAGCTCACCGGGGCTAGCGAGCTACGAGCAGTACTTC
14	TRBV18	NA	TRBJ1-1	NA	CASSLDRGNTEAFF	TGTGCCAGCTCACTCGACCGGGGGAACACTGAAGCTTTCTTT
13	TRBV28	NA	TRBJ1-4	NA	CASSSLWREKLFF	TGTGCCAGCAGCTCTCTCTGGAGGGAAAAACTGTTTTTT
15	TRBV7-6	NA	TRBJ2-7	NA	CASSLGDRTLREQYF	TGTGCCAGCAGCTTAGGCGACAGGACCCTTAGGGAGCAGTACTTC
15	TRBV2	NA	TRBJ1-1	NA	CASSLTQGSDTEAFF	TGTGCCAGCAGTCTGACCCAGGGATCCGACACTGAAGCTTTCTTT
15	TRBV28	NA	TRBJ2-3	NA	CASSLGQRIADTQYF	TGTGCCAGCAGTTTAGGGCAGAGAATTGCAGATACGCAGTATTTT
14	TRBV7-9	NA	TRBJ1-5	NA	CASTTEGANQPQHF	TGTGCCAGCACCACAGAAGGGGCCAATCAGCCCCAGCATTTT